These T cell receptor beta chains were read from a single sample in a study of identical twins. TCRdb itself ran the 5' RACE reads through MiXCR, one entry per CDR3 protein. The data show around 250,000 distinct CDR3 sequences, with approximately 12% seen just once and about 4% held by the top ten. These data are also associated with another study on yellow fever vaccine responses in identical twins.

What was sequenced was memory (CD45RO+) T cells sorted from blood. The receptors here all came from a woman aged 18 to 35 in good health. Each CDR3 is given with its conserved first and last residue. The D gene is left open where the match is weak. Only part of the rows carry a size: once, few, many, or a class if the clone is expanded.

abundance	d_gene	v_gene	j_gene	len	CDR3aa	CDR3nt
few	-	TRBV29-1	TRBJ1-4	12	CSVRVTNEKLFF	TGCAGCGTCAGGGTTACTAATGAAAAACTGTTTTTT
many	-	TRBV20-1	TRBJ2-5	14	CSARIGGITETQYF	TGCAGTGCTAGAATTGGCGGAATTACAGAGACCCAGTACTTC
-	TRBD2	TRBV5-1	TRBJ2-1	16	CASSEGTSLAYNEQFF	TGCGCCAGCAGCGAAGGGACTAGCCTGGCCTACAATGAGCAGTTCTTC
-	TRBD1	TRBV11-2	TRBJ1-1	17	CASSPRLTGQGGTEAFF	TGTGCCAGCAGCCCACGACTGACGGGACAGGGTGGAACTGAAGCTTTCTTT
few	-	TRBV7-2	TRBJ1-5	15	CASSYSRDSNQPQHF	TGTGCCAGCAGCTATTCCCGGGACAGCAATCAGCCCCAGCATTTT
-	-	TRBV6-2/TRBV6-3	TRBJ2-7	15	CASSYDRGSSYEQYF	TGTGCCAGCAGTTACGACCGGGGGAGCTCCTACGAGCAGTACTTC
many	TRBD2	TRBV10-3	TRBJ2-1	13	CAIRGGSHNEQFF	TGTGCCATCAGAGGCGGGAGCCACAATGAGCAGTTCTTC
few	TRBD2	TRBV20-1	TRBJ2-7	18	CSAPPRVAGTRESYEQYF	TGCAGTGCTCCACCTCGGGTAGCGGGGACCCGGGAATCCTACGAGCAGTACTTC
few	TRBD1	TRBV4-3	TRBJ2-3	15	CASSQSDRAADTQYF	TGCGCCAGCAGCCAATCGGACAGGGCAGCAGATACGCAGTATTTT
few	TRBD1	TRBV12-3/TRBV12-4	TRBJ2-7	15	CASSPTGGISYEQYF	TGTGCCAGCAGTCCAACAGGGGGCATTTCCTACGAGCAGTACTTC
-	-	TRBV29-1	TRBJ1-1	14	CSVARLTGNTEAFF	TGCAGCGTTGCCCGCCTCACAGGGAACACTGAAGCTTTCTTT
-	-	TRBV3-1	TRBJ1-2	14	CASSQFDFINGYTF	TGTGCCAGCAGCCAATTCGACTTTATAAATGGCTACACCTTC
-	TRBD1	TRBV15	TRBJ1-1	15	CATSRGDRVGAEAFF	TGTGCCACCAGCAGAGGCGACAGGGTGGGCGCTGAAGCTTTCTTT
-	TRBD2	TRBV7-8	TRBJ2-3	15	CASRGVGEGTDTQYF	TGTGCCAGCAGGGGAGTGGGGGAGGGGACAGATACGCAGTATTTT
many	-	TRBV28	TRBJ1-3	14	CASRRTDSGNTIYF	TGTGCCAGCAGACGAACAGACTCTGGAAACACCATATATTTT
many	-	TRBV30	TRBJ1-4	11	CAWSAHEKLFF	TGTGCCTGGTCAGCGCATGAAAAACTGTTTTTT
many	-	TRBV5-1	TRBJ2-1	14	CASSLEAGGNEQFF	TGCGCCAGCAGCTTGGAGGCAGGCGGAAATGAGCAGTTCTTC
-	TRBD2	TRBV6-4	TRBJ2-1	15	CASSGGTSGRGEQFF	TGTGCCAGCAGTGGTGGGACTAGCGGGAGGGGTGAGCAGTTCTTC
few	TRBD2	TRBV20-1	TRBJ2-1	14	CSASGRGPYNEQFF	TGCAGTGCCAGCGGGAGAGGGCCCTACAATGAGCAGTTCTTC
-	TRBD2	TRBV20-1	TRBJ2-7	17	CSASRSLGPSGSDEQYF	TGCAGTGCTAGTAGATCCCTCGGCCCTAGCGGGAGTGACGAGCAGTACTTC
many	-	TRBV7-9	TRBJ2-7	16	CASSLERRGDTYEQYF	TGTGCCAGCAGCTTAGAGAGGAGGGGGGATACCTACGAGCAGTACTTC
-	-	TRBV19	TRBJ2-6	17	CASSIWPASLGANVLTF	TGTGCCAGTAGTATATGGCCGGCGAGTCTTGGGGCCAACGTCCTGACTTTC
-	-	TRBV21-1	TRBJ2-3	16	CASRNTISRHTDTQYF	TGTGCCAGCAGAAACACTATCTCCCGTCACACAGATACGCAGTATTTT
-	-	TRBV4-3	TRBJ1-2	14	CASSQGYRDYGYTF	TGCGCCAGCAGCCAAGGATACAGGGACTATGGCTACACCTTC
many	-	TRBV12-3/TRBV12-4	TRBJ2-7	15	CASSLQGGLTYEQYF	TGTGCCAGCAGTTTACAGGGGGGATTAACCTACGAGCAGTACTTC
few	-	TRBV6-6	TRBJ2-7	12	CASSYSGGEQYF	TGTGCCAGCAGTTACTCGGGCGGCGAGCAGTACTTC
-	TRBD2	TRBV20-1	TRBJ2-3	15	CSPHLTSGGRDTQYF	TGCAGCCCGCACCTTACTAGCGGGGGGCGGGATACGCAGTATTTT
few	-	TRBV14	TRBJ2-5	11	CASSSSRTQYF	TGTGCCAGCAGCTCCAGCAGGACCCAGTACTTC
many	-	TRBV11-2	TRBJ2-1	13	CASSLDRGNEQFF	TGTGCCAGCAGCTTAGACAGGGGCAATGAGCAGTTCTTC
few	-	TRBV5-1	TRBJ2-7	14	CASSLVTGPYEQYF	TGCGCCAGCAGCTTGGTTACAGGGCCCTACGAGCAGTACTTC
many	TRBD1	TRBV15	TRBJ2-7	16	CATSRATGVGESEQYF	TGTGCCACCAGCAGAGCTACAGGGGTGGGAGAATCCGAGCAGTACTTC
few	-	TRBV7-7	TRBJ2-7	13	CASSAHPGYEQYF	TGTGCTAGCAGCGCACACCCAGGCTACGAGCAGTACTTC
few	-	TRBV28	TRBJ2-7	14	CASSLQSFSYEQYF	TGTGCCAGCAGTTTACAGAGTTTTTCCTACGAGCAGTACTTC
many	-	TRBV7-2	TRBJ2-1	15	CASSAWAETYNEQFF	TGTGCCAGCAGCGCCTGGGCAGAGACATACAATGAGCAGTTCTTC
many	-	TRBV14	TRBJ2-3	12	CASSQLGLQPFF	TGTGCCAGCAGCCAATTGGGTTTACAGCCTTTCTTT
few	TRBD1	TRBV7-9	TRBJ1-2	16	CASSLSPGQGDYGYTF	TGTGCCAGCAGCTTAAGCCCGGGACAGGGTGACTATGGCTACACCTTC
many	-	TRBV3-1	TRBJ1-2	16	CASSQWGTMGRYGYTF	TGTGCCAGCAGCCAATGGGGGACGATGGGGAGGTATGGCTACACCTTC